This TCR beta chain is drawn from a study of blood T cells in healthy people across ages. On this clonotype itself: Its antigen is undetermined.

Through a sample-barcoded 5' primer and a J-beta primer mix, a second PCR was run for roughly 6 to 11 cycles. One entry per CDR3 protein results from TCRdb running MiXCR on the 5' RACE reads. The sample contains 1.5 million or so distinct CDR3 sequences, 40% to 45% of which appear only once. Study results and caveats: Changes seen in expanded clonotypes were possibly confounded by donor CMV status left unknown.

The receptor's source is a woman under 30 in good health. Sequencing used blood.

For the CDR3, the DNA is TGCAGCGTTGAAGACCCAGACGGCGGGAGGTCCAACGATGAGCAGTTCTTC. This encodes CSVEDPDGGRSNDEQFF. The J gene is TRBJ2-1, the V gene TRBV29-1; 8 bases fit TRBD2. The V gene end was trimmed by 0 bases and the J gene end by 8 bases; junction bases not matched to a gene: 15. The CDR3 loop spans 17 amino acids. CDR1 is SQVTM and CDR2 is ANQGSEA in the germline V gene.